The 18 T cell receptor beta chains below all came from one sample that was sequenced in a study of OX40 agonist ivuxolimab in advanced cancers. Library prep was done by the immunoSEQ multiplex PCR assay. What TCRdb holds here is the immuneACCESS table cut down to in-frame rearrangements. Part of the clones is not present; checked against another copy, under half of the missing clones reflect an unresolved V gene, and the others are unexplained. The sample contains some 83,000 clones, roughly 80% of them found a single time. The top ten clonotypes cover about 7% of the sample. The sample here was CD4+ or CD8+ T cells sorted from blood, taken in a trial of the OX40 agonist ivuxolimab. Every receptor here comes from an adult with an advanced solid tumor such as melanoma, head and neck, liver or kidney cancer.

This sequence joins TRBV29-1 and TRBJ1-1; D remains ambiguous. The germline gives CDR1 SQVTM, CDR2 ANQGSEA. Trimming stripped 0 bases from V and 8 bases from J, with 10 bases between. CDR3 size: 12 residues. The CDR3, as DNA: TGCAGCGTTGAAGATCTGACGTGGGAAGCTTTCTTT. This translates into CSVEDLTWEAFF.

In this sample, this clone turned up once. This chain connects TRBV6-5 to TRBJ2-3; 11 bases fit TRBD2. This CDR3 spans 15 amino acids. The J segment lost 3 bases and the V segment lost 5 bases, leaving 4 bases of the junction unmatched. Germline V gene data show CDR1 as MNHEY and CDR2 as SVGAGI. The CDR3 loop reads CASSRASGGTDTQYF. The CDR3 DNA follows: TGTGCCAGCAGTCGGGCTAGCGGGGGGACAGATACGCAGTATTTT.

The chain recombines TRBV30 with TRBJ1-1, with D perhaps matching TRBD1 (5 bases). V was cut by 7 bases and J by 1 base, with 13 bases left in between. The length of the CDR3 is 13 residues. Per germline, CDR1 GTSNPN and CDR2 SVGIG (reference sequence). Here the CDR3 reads CASEWGGNTEAFF. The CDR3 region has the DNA TGTGCCTCCGAATGGGGGGGGAACACTGAAGCTTTCTTT.

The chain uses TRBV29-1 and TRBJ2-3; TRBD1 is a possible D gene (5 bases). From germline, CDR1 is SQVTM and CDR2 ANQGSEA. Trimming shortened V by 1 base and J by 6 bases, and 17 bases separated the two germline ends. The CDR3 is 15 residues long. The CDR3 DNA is TGCAGCGTTGAAGTAATGGCATCCGCAGGGGATACGCAGTATTTT. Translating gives CSVEVMASAGDTQYF.

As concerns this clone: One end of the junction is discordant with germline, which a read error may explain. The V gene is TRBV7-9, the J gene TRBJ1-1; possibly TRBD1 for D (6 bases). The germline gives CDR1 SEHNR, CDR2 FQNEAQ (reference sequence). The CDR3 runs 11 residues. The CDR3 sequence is CASGQGTGAFF. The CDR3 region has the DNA TGTGCCAGCGGTCAGGGGACTGGAGCTTTCTTT.

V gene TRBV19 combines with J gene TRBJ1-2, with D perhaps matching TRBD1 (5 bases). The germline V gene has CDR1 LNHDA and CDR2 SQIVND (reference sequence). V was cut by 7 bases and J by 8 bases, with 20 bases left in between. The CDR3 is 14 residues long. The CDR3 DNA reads TGTGCCAGTACGGAGGGGACGTCGAAGGTGGGCTACACCTTC. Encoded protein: CASTEGTSKVGYTF.

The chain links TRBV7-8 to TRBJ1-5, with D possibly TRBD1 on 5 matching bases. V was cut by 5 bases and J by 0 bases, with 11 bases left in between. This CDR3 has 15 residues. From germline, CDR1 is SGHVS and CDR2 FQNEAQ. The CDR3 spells CASSPGGYSNQPQHF. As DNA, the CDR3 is TGTGCCAGCAGCCCCGGGGGTTATAGCAATCAGCCCCAGCATTTT.

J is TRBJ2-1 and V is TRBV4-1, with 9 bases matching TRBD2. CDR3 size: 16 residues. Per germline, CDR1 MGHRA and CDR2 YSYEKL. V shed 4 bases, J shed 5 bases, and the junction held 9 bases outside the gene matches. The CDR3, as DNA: TGCGCCAGCAGCCCCACGGGTAGCGGGAGACACAATGAGCAGTTCTTC. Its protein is CASSPTGSGRHNEQFF.

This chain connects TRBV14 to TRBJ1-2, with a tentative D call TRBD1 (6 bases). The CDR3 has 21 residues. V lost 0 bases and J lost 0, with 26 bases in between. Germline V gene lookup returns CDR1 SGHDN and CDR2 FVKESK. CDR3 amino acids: CASSQESLWTAGYQTNYGYTF. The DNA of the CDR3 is TGTGCCAGCAGCCAAGAATCACTTTGGACAGCGGGATATCAAACTAACTATGGCTACACCTTC. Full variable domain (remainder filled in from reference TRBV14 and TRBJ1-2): EAGVTQFPSHSVIEKGQTVTLRCDPISGHDNLYWYRRVMGKEIKFLLHFVKESKQDESGMPNNRFLAERTGGTYSTLKVQPAELEDSGVYFCASSQESLWTAGYQTNYGYTFGSGTRLTVV.

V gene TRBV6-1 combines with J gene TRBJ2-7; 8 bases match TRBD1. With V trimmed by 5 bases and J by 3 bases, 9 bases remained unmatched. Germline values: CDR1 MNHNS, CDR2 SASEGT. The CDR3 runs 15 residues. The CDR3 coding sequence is TGTGCCAGCAGTCTTTTGGGACAGGACTTCTACGAGCAGTACTTC. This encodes CASSLLGQDFYEQYF.

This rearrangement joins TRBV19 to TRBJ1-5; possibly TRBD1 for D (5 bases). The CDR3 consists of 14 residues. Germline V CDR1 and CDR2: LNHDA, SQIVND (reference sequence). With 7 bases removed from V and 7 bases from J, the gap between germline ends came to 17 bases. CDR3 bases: TGTGCCAGTAAAACTCAGGGTTTTGTCCAGCCCCAGCATTTT. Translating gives CASKTQGFVQPQHF. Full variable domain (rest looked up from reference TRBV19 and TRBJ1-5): DGGITQSPKYLFRKEGQNVTLSCEQNLNHDAMYWYRQDPGQGLRLIYYSQIVNDFQKGDIAEGYSVSREKKESFPLTVTSAQKNPTAFYLCASKTQGFVQPQHFGDGTRLSIL.

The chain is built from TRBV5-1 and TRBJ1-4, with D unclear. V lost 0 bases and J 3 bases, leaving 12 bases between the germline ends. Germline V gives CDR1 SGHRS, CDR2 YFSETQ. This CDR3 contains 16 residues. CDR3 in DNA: TGCGCCAGCAGCTTGGACAGCCTGGTGTCTAATGAAAAACTGTTTTTT. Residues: CASSLDSLVSNEKLFF. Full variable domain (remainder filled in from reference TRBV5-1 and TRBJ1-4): KAGVTQTPRYLIKTRGQQVTLSCSPISGHRSVSWYQQTPGQGLQFLFEYFSETQRNKGNFPGRFSGRQFSNSRSEMNVSTLELGDSALYLCASSLDSLVSNEKLFFGSGTQLSVL.

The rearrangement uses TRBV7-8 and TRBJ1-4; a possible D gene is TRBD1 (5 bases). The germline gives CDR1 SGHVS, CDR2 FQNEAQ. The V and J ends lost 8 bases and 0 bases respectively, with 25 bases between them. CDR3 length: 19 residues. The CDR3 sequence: CASGRSGTLYGATNEKLFF. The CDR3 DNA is TGTGCCAGCGGGAGGTCCGGGACCCTTTATGGTGCAACTAATGAAAAACTGTTTTTT.

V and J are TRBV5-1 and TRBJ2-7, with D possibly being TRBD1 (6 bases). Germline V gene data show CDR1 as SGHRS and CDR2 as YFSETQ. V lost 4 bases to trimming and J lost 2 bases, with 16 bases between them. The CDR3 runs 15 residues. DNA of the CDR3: TGCGCCAGCAGCCTCCATTTTACAGGGACCTACGAGCAGTACTTC. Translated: CASSLHFTGTYEQYF.

The CDR3 nucleotides read TGTGCCTGGAGGCGACCAACCGGGACACACAATGAGCAGTTCTTC. Translation: CAWRRPTGTHNEQFF. V usage is TRBV30 and J usage is TRBJ2-1; TRBD1 might be the D (6 bases). CDR3 length: 15 amino acids. V was pared by 3 bases and J by 5 bases, with 17 bases between. The V gene's germline CDR1 is GTSNPN and CDR2 SVGIG (reference sequence).

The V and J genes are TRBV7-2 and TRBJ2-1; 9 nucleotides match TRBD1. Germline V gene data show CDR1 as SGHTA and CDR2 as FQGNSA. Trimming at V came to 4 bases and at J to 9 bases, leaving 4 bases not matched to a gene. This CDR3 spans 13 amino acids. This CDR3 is CASSWDREGEQFF. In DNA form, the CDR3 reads TGTGCCAGCAGCTGGGACAGGGAGGGTGAGCAGTTCTTC.

Here the CDR3 DNA reads TGCGCCAGCAGCCTGGAGGGAGGGAGAGGGACAGATACGCAGTATTTT. Amino acids: CASSLEGGRGTDTQYF. The chain links TRBV4-1 to TRBJ2-3; TRBD2 matches 7 bases. This CDR3 comprises 16 residues. Germline V gene data show CDR1 as MGHRA and CDR2 as YSYEKL. Unmatched junction bases numbered 10, after V lost 4 bases and J lost 3 bases.

For the CDR3, the DNA is TGTGCCAGCAGCAGCGGACAGGTTGAAGGAGAGACCCAGTACTTC. It is translated as CASSSGQVEGETQYF. J is TRBJ2-5 and V is TRBV5-4, with 7 bases fitting TRBD1. From germline, CDR1 is SGHNT and CDR2 YYREEE (reference sequence). V gave up 4 bases and J gave up 4 bases; unmatched junction bases: 10. The length of the CDR3 is 15 residues.